The 3 T cell receptor beta chains below were found in one sample sequenced in a study of T-cell memory formation after mild COVID-19. Each CDR3 protein gets one entry after TCRdb re-called the 5' RACE reads with MiXCR. This table has roughly 190,000 distinct CDR3 sequences, roughly a tenth appearing once. Sequences were obtained from PBMCs or a T cell subset sorted from them (not recorded which). The receptors derive from a man between 18 and 29 years old who had mild COVID-19 (a few samples of this study predate the infection). Cell type and time point are not known.

This clonotype was counted a few times. V and J are TRBV7-2 and TRBJ2-5, with a weak D call TRBD1 (5 bases). The CDR3 has 14 residues. Trimming removed 5 bases at V and 5 bases at J, with 15 bases between. Germline V gene data show CDR1 as SGHTA and CDR2 as FQGNSA. The DNA of the CDR3 is TGTGCCAGCAGCCCCCCTGGGGCAGCGGAGACCCAGTACTTC. This codes for CASSPPGAAETQYF.

The chain has TRBV29-1 and TRBJ1-2, with TRBD1 matching over 8 bases. The CDR3 loop spans 14 amino acids. Per germline, CDR1 SQVTM and CDR2 ANQGSEA. The V and J ends lost 4 bases and 3 bases, in that order; junction bases with no gene match: 7. The CDR3 is CSVGAGQVDYGYTF. The CDR3 DNA reads TGCAGCGTTGGGGCGGGACAGGTGGACTATGGCTACACCTTC.

This clonotype turned up a few times. This chain links TRBV7-9 with TRBJ2-5; D is possibly TRBD1 or TRBD2 (6 bases each). The CDR3 length is 13 residues. The germline V gene encodes CDR1 SEHNR and CDR2 FQNEAQ (reference sequence). V was pared by 5 bases and J by 3 bases, with 10 bases between. CDR3 DNA: TGTGCCAGCAGCCAAGGGGGGAAAGAGACCCAGTACTTC. This gives the protein CASSQGGKETQYF.